The TCR beta chain described here comes from a study of shared clonotypes between healthy human individuals. Germline CDR1 MNHEY, CDR2 SMNVEV (reference sequence). The CDR3 runs 14 residues. Trimming stripped 4 bases from V and 7 bases from J, with 16 bases between. For this clone: Its antigen is as yet unknown.

Study results and caveats: Among donors, clonotype sharing was expected to be affected by sequencing depth. Clonotypes shared by all four donors outscored non-shared clonotypes in generation probability.

Evenly divided among several immunoSEQ plates was the genomic DNA of each subset. Assay used: immunoSEQ multiplex PCR; TCRdb lists only in-frame clones, some missing. The sample has about 2.2 million clones, 90% to 95% seen once. CD45RO-negative cells were positively selected for CCR7, leaving out terminally differentiated effector memory CD45RA+ cells. This chain connects TRBV27 to TRBJ1-1; D is unresolved. Material for sequencing was naive CD8+ T cells from PBMCs. The TCR originated in a young man in good health. Some clones in this sample may be carry-over from other donors' samples. In nucleotides, the CDR3 is TGTGCCAGCAGTTCCCCGTTGGAGGGTGGTGAAGCTTTCTTT. Translation: CASSSPLEGGEAFF.